This TCR beta chain was captured by sequencing in a study of OX40 agonist ivuxolimab in advanced cancers. About the study: The dose-escalation group included hepatocellular carcinoma, melanoma, renal cell carcinoma and head and neck cancer. Cohort: more than 75% men, mean age approximately 66, aged about 23 to 79.

V shed 6 bases and J shed 2 bases, with 11 bases lying between them. CDR3 length: 15 amino acids. Germline V gene data show CDR1 as LGHNA and CDR2 as YNFKEQ. Sequenced by immunoSEQ multiplex PCR; TCRdb stores in-frame clones only, minus some. Of approximately 61,000 clones listed, roughly 80% were seen once; the top ten hold 1.9%. This clonotype was sampled from an adult with an advanced solid tumor such as melanoma, head and neck, liver or kidney cancer. The chain is built from TRBV4-2 and TRBJ2-6, with a possible D match to TRBD1 (5 bases). The specimen comprised CD4+ or CD8+ T cells sorted from blood, sampled in a trial of the OX40 agonist ivuxolimab. CDR3 DNA sequence: TGTGCCAGCAGTCGTTCAGGGACTGGGGCCAACGTCCTGACTTTC. Protein sequence: CASSRSGTGANVLTF.